These T cell receptor beta chains were read from a single sample in a study of blood T cell repertoires in COVID-19. Using immunoSEQ multiplex PCR, the repertoire was profiled, and TCRdb retains in-frame clones only, with some absent. Of roughly 380,000 clones listed, over 75% were seen once; the top ten hold around 3%. Specimen: PBMCs or T cells enriched from blood (not recorded which). The source of these receptors is a woman aged 30 to 39 who had recovered from COVID-19. CDR3s include the opening cysteine and the closing phenylalanine or tryptophan. A D gene is named only where the DNA matches it firmly. Only some rows state a clone size, as once, few, many or a class for expanded clones.

TRBJ1-1,TRBD1,NA,TRBV28,CAIDPGQGNTEAFF,TGTGCCATCGACCCGGGACAGGGGAACACTGAAGCTTTCTTT
TRBJ2-1,TRBD2,few,TRBV7-2,CASSPGLADSYNEQFF,TGTGCCAGCAGCCCTGGACTAGCGGACTCCTACAATGAGCAGTTCTTC
TRBJ2-3,NA,NA,TRBV3-1/TRBV3-2,CASSRSGSGADTQYF,TGTGCCAGCAGCCGAAGCGGGTCGGGGGCAGATACGCAGTATTTT
TRBJ2-2,TRBD2,NA,TRBV4-2,CASSQVAGDTGELFF,TGTGCCAGCAGCCAAGTAGCGGGCGACACCGGGGAGCTGTTTTTT
TRBJ2-7,TRBD1,NA,TRBV27,CASSLGTGDRPYEQYF,TGTGCCAGCAGTTTAGGGACAGGGGACAGGCCCTACGAGCAGTACTTC
TRBJ1-4,TRBD1,NA,TRBV4-2,CASSQGRDRGEKLFF,TGTGCCAGCAGCCAAGGGAGAGACAGGGGTGAAAAACTGTTTTTT
TRBJ2-3,TRBD2,NA,TRBV3-1/TRBV3-2,CASSQVPSGLADTQYF,TGTGCCAGCAGCCAAGTCCCTAGCGGCCTCGCAGATACGCAGTATTTT
TRBJ2-5,NA,NA,TRBV28,CASSTRSAQETQYF,TGTGCCAGCAGTACCCGGAGTGCCCAAGAGACCCAGTACTTC
TRBJ2-7,NA,NA,TRBV28,CASSPGGIGYEQYF,TGTGCCAGCAGCCCTGGGGGCATTGGGTACGAGCAGTACTTC
TRBJ2-7,TRBD2,once,TRBV9,CASSVDPSGAAQYF,TGTGCCAGCAGCGTAGATCCTAGCGGGGCCGCCCAGTACTTC
TRBJ2-7,TRBD2,NA,TRBV29-1,CSVAGLAGGDEQYF,TGCAGCGTGGCAGGCCTAGCGGGAGGCGACGAGCAGTACTTC
TRBJ2-7,TRBD2,NA,TRBV7-9,CASSLGLAGVGEQYF,TGTGCCAGCAGCTTAGGACTAGCGGGGGTTGGGGAGCAGTACTTC
TRBJ1-1,NA,NA,TRBV6-1,CASSEFRSEAFF,TGTGCCAGCAGTGAATTTCGGTCTGAAGCTTTCTTT
TRBJ2-1,TRBD2,NA,TRBV2,CASSGASGRDNEQFF,TGTGCCAGCAGTGGAGCTAGCGGGAGGGACAATGAGCAGTTCTTC
TRBJ1-4,NA,NA,TRBV28,CASSPGQFNEKLFF,TGTGCCAGCAGTCCGGGACAATTTAATGAAAAACTGTTTTTT
TRBJ2-5,TRBD2,NA,TRBV9,CASSPSGTTQETQYF,TGTGCCAGCAGCCCATCCGGGACTACCCAAGAGACCCAGTACTTC
TRBJ2-1,TRBD1,NA,TRBV12-3/TRBV12-4,CADRDSSYNEQFF,TGTGCCGACCGGGACAGCTCCTACAATGAGCAGTTCTTC
TRBJ1-1,TRBD1,NA,TRBV27,CASSFLLGQGVAEAFF,TGTGCCAGCAGTTTTCTCTTAGGTCAGGGGGTCGCTGAAGCTTTCTTT
TRBJ1-1,NA,NA,TRBV15,CATSREGRVTEAFF,TGTGCCACCAGCAGAGAGGGCAGGGTCACTGAAGCTTTCTTT
TRBJ2-7,TRBD2,NA,TRBV6-5,CASSYSSGGHYEQYF,TGTGCCAGCAGTTACTCAAGCGGGGGCCACTACGAGCAGTACTTC
TRBJ2-2,NA,NA,TRBV7-8,CASSQFRYRNTGELFF,TGTGCCAGCAGCCAGTTCCGATACAGGAACACCGGGGAGCTGTTTTTT
TRBJ1-1,TRBD1,NA,TRBV6-5,CASIRTGWTEAFF,TGTGCCAGCATCCGGACAGGGTGGACTGAAGCTTTCTTT
TRBJ2-7,TRBD2,NA,TRBV2,CASSAVLAGKGSYEQYF,TGTGCCAGCAGTGCGGTACTAGCGGGGAAGGGCTCCTACGAGCAGTACTTC
TRBJ1-5,NA,NA,TRBV3-1/TRBV3-2,CASSQDLRNNQPQHF,TGTGCCAGCAGCCAAGATTTGAGAAATAATCAGCCCCAGCATTTT
TRBJ1-1,NA,NA,TRBV12-5,CASGRSKGEAFF,TGTGCTAGTGGTCGATCCAAGGGGGAAGCTTTCTTT
TRBJ2-5,TRBD1,NA,TRBV13,CASSWGQPLQETQYF,TGTGCCAGCAGCTGGGGACAGCCCCTACAAGAGACCCAGTACTTC
TRBJ2-3,NA,NA,TRBV6-5,CASSPTRGTDTQYF,TGTGCCAGCAGTCCAACCCGGGGCACAGATACGCAGTATTTT
TRBJ2-7,TRBD2,NA,TRBV25-1,CASSPGLASEQYF,TGTGCCAGCAGCCCGGGACTAGCGAGCGAGCAGTACTTC
TRBJ1-2,TRBD1,NA,TRBV28,CASSLGDRGSGYTF,TGTGCCAGCAGTCTCGGGGACAGGGGCAGCGGCTACACCTTC
TRBJ2-1,TRBD2,once,TRBV5-6,CASSLNGGNYNEQFF,TGTGCCAGCAGCTTAAACGGGGGGAACTACAATGAGCAGTTCTTC
TRBJ2-3,TRBD2,few,TRBV5-4,CASSLVSGGGTDTQYF,TGTGCCAGCAGCTTGGTTAGCGGGGGAGGAACAGATACGCAGTATTTT
TRBJ1-1,NA,few,TRBV2,CASRVDRRGTEAFF,TGTGCCAGCAGGGTTGACAGAAGGGGAACTGAAGCTTTCTTT
TRBJ2-7,NA,few,TRBV10-3,CAISDTVLGGEQYF,TGTGCCATCAGTGATACGGTCCTCGGCGGCGAGCAGTACTTC
TRBJ2-7,TRBD1,NA,TRBV18,CASSLTGTGTYYEQYF,TGTGCCAGCTCACTAACCGGGACAGGGACCTACTACGAGCAGTACTTC
TRBJ1-2,NA,NA,TRBV6-5,CASSYKGGHGYTF,TGTGCCAGCAGTTACAAGGGGGGGCACGGCTACACCTTC
TRBJ2-7,NA,NA,TRBV28,CASSFEGLLYEQYF,TGTGCCAGCAGTTTTGAAGGACTCCTCTACGAGCAGTACTTC
TRBJ1-3,NA,few,TRBV5-6,CASRAGPSGNTIYF,TGTGCCAGCAGGGCGGGACCCTCTGGAAACACCATATATTTT
TRBJ1-1,NA,NA,TRBV28,CASSSNSNPNRITEAFF,TGTGCCAGCAGTTCCAACAGCAACCCCAACCGGATCACTGAAGCTTTCTTT
TRBJ2-5,NA,NA,TRBV5-1,CASRIGNTEETQYF,TGCGCCAGCAGAATCGGGAACACAGAAGAGACCCAGTACTTC
TRBJ2-4,NA,NA,TRBV6-5,CASTRESPKNIQYF,TGTGCCAGCACACGGGAGTCTCCCAAAAACATTCAGTACTTC
TRBJ2-7,TRBD2,NA,TRBV4-1,CASSQDTGASGVDEQYF,TGCGCCAGCAGCCAAGATACCGGGGCTAGCGGGGTAGACGAGCAGTACTTC
TRBJ1-2,NA,NA,TRBV28,CASSFRAGHGYTF,TGTGCCAGCAGTTTTAGGGCAGGGCATGGCTACACCTTC
TRBJ2-7,NA,NA,TRBV3-1/TRBV3-2,CASSQDTGVYEQYF,TGTGCCAGCAGCCAAGATACAGGCGTCTACGAGCAGTACTTC
TRBJ1-4,TRBD1,NA,TRBV4-2,CASSQTGGLDATNEKLFF,TGTGCCAGCAGCCAAACAGGGGGCTTGGACGCAACTAATGAAAAACTGTTTTTT
TRBJ1-5,NA,NA,TRBV27,CASSPRWLHQPQHF,TGTGCCAGCAGTCCTCGATGGCTGCATCAGCCCCAGCATTTT
TRBJ2-3,TRBD2,NA,TRBV7-6,CASSTGLAGGLDTQYF,TGTGCCAGCAGCACGGGACTAGCGGGGGGGCTAGATACGCAGTATTTT
TRBJ1-5,TRBD1,few,TRBV7-9,CASSFQGANQPQHF,TGTGCCAGCAGCTTTCAGGGGGCGAACCAGCCCCAGCATTTT
TRBJ1-1,TRBD1,NA,TRBV6-5,CASSYSQGRGYEAFF,TGTGCCAGCAGTTACTCACAGGGGCGAGGGTATGAAGCTTTCTTT
TRBJ2-3,TRBD1,NA,TRBV5-1,CASSSGQGEDTQYF,TGCGCCAGCAGCTCGGGACAGGGGGAAGATACGCAGTATTTT
TRBJ2-7,TRBD1,NA,TRBV5-4,CASSSTGGGYEQYF,TGTGCCAGCAGCTCGACAGGGGGCGGCTACGAGCAGTACTTC
TRBJ2-1,NA,NA,TRBV7-2,CASSANRVYNEQFF,TGTGCCAGCAGCGCGAACAGGGTATACAATGAGCAGTTCTTC
TRBJ1-2,NA,NA,TRBV28,CASRRPGDYGYTF,TGTGCCAGCCGACGGCCCGGGGACTATGGCTACACCTTC
TRBJ1-2,TRBD1,once,TRBV6-5,CASSSRTGGFSYTF,TGTGCCAGCAGTTCTCGGACAGGGGGATTTAGCTACACCTTC
TRBJ2-7,NA,NA,TRBV12-2,CASRLAHKGTDGLRDYEQYF,TGTGCAAGTCGCTTAGCCCATAAGGGAACCGACGGACTCCGGGACTACGAGCAGTACTTC
TRBJ2-3,TRBD1,NA,TRBV9,CASSDTGGWTDTQYF,TGTGCCAGCAGCGACACAGGGGGCTGGACAGATACGCAGTATTTT
TRBJ1-1,TRBD1,NA,TRBV11-3,CASSLGRGDTEAFF,TGTGCCAGCAGCTTAGGCAGGGGGGACACTGAAGCTTTCTTT
TRBJ2-5,NA,NA,TRBV19,CASSLTLLREETQYF,TGTGCCAGTAGTCTCACTCTCCTCAGGGAAGAGACCCAGTACTTC
TRBJ1-1,NA,once,TRBV11-2,CASSSQRGEAFF,TGTGCCAGCAGCTCCCAACGGGGTGAAGCTTTCTTT